This T cell receptor beta chain was sequenced in a study of T cell repertoires in cytomegalovirus infection. Study findings and constraints: Carriers of CMV plus the relevant HLA were identified by cumulative public TCR beta family frequency. CMV-specific TCR beta clonotypes restricted by HLA-C were the ones dominating the ex vivo response.

Per germline, CDR1 SGHVS and CDR2 FNYEAQ. The ends lost 3 bases at V and 9 bases at J; junction bases unmatched: 2. CDR3 size: 12 residues. There are a few counts of this clonotype. Antigen specificity is unknown. A much bigger clone sits one base away, suggesting this may be a read error. TCRdb reprocessed the reads with MiXCR, giving one entry per CDR3 protein. The sample gives roughly 990,000 distinct CDR3 sequences, roughly 30% of which show up once; roughly an eighth is in the top ten. The sequencing used cultured CD8+ T cells from PBMCs, collected from culture after CMV antigen stimulation. J is TRBJ2-1 and V is TRBV7-6; TRBD1 aligns across 7 bases. The receptor comes from a human donor in good health (CMV status not recorded). Some clones in this sample may be carry-over from other donors' samples. CDR3 bases: TGTGCCAGCAGCTTTACAGGGGCTGAGCAGTTCTTC. Translated, it gives CASSFTGAEQFF.